These T cell receptor beta chains were read from a single sample in a study of T cell repertoires in aging, cancer and after chemotherapy. MiXCR, run by TCRdb on the multiplex PCR reads, gives a single entry per CDR3 protein. Altogether thousands of distinct CDR3 sequences are present, roughly 34% being singletons, with the ten largest covering around 4.7%. The sequencing input was blood. The receptors shown here come from a human donor in good health. The CDR3 runs from the conserved cysteine through the conserved F or W. D genes are given only for firm matches. Expanded clones get a size class; other rows say once, few or many, or leave the size out.

j_gene | abundance | d_gene | v_gene | CDR3nt | CDR3aa
TRBJ2-2 | few | . | TRBV6-2/TRBV6-3 | TGTGCCAGCAGTCCTCAGGGGATCGGGGAGCTGTTTTTT | CASSPQGIGELFF
TRBJ2-3 | . | TRBD2 | TRBV29-1 | TGCAGCGTTGATCCTAGCGGGGGGGGAGATACGCAGTATTTT | CSVDPSGGGDTQYF
TRBJ2-2 | few | . | TRBV6-2/TRBV6-3 | TGTGCCAGCAGTTATCGGGAAACCGGGGAGCTGTTTTTT | CASSYRETGELFF
TRBJ2-3 | few | . | TRBV5-6 | TGTGCCAGCAGCATGGACCTTAGCACAGATACGCAGTATTTT | CASSMDLSTDTQYF
TRBJ1-6 | few | . | TRBV7-2 | TGTGCCAGCAGCTTACAGGGGAATTCACCCCTCCACTTT | CASSLQGNSPLHF
TRBJ2-1 | . | TRBD2 | TRBV20-1 | TGCAGTGCTAGCCCCCGACTAGCGGGGAGCCCTTTAAATGAGCAGTTCTTC | CSASPRLAGSPLNEQFF
TRBJ1-2 | medium-sized | . | TRBV29-1 | TGCAGCGTCCTCGGGGGAGCGAGCGCCAACTATGGCTACACCTTC | CSVLGGASANYGYTF
TRBJ2-3 | large | TRBD1 | TRBV29-1 | TGCAGCGTTGAAGATCCTAGGACAGGGGTCACAGATACGCAGTATTTT | CSVEDPRTGVTDTQYF
TRBJ2-7 | once | . | TRBV6-5 | TGTGCCAGCAGTTACTCCTACAGGACCAGCTCCTACGAGCAGTACTTC | CASSYSYRTSSYEQYF
TRBJ1-2 | medium-sized | . | TRBV29-1 | TGCAGCGTTGAGATCAGGGCACTTAATGGCTACACCTTC | CSVEIRALNGYTF
TRBJ1-5 | . | . | TRBV6-2/TRBV6-3 | TGTGCCAGCCGAGGGGGCAATCAGCCCCAGCATTTT | CASRGGNQPQHF
TRBJ1-4 | . | . | TRBV7-6 | TGTGCCAGCAGCATGACAACAACTAATGAAAAACTGTTTTTT | CASSMTTTNEKLFF
TRBJ2-7 | few | TRBD2 | TRBV27 | TGTGCCAGCAGACCTAGCGGGGGTACGGGGGAGCAGTACTTC | CASRPSGGTGEQYF
TRBJ2-7 | . | . | TRBV7-2 | TGTGCCAGCAGCCCCGGACGCTTATCGTACGAGCAGTACTTC | CASSPGRLSYEQYF
TRBJ2-1 | medium-sized | TRBD2 | TRBV5-6 | TGTGCCAGCAGCTTGTTGACTAGCGGGGAAGGTTACAATGAGCAGTTCTTC | CASSLLTSGEGYNEQFF
TRBJ1-2 | . | TRBD1 | TRBV20-1 | TGCAGTGCTAGTACCCGGGACAGCTATGGCTACACCTTC | CSASTRDSYGYTF
TRBJ2-5 | . | TRBD2 | TRBV27 | TGTGCCAGCAGTCATCAGCGGGGACCAGAGACCCAGTACTTC | CASSHQRGPETQYF
TRBJ2-5 | . | TRBD2 | TRBV6-1 | TGTGCCAGCAGTGAAGGTCTAGCGGGGGGGCAAGAGACCCAGTACTTC | CASSEGLAGGQETQYF
TRBJ2-3 | . | TRBD1 | TRBV6-2/TRBV6-3 | TGTGCCAGCAGTCCCGGGACAGGGAGCGCAGATACGCAGTATTTT | CASSPGTGSADTQYF
TRBJ2-5 | large | TRBD2 | TRBV29-1 | TGCAGCACCGCACCGCGGACTAGCGGGAGTAGGGAGACCCAGTACTTC | CSTAPRTSGSRETQYF
TRBJ2-7 | few | . | TRBV6-2/TRBV6-3 | TGTGCCAGCAGTTACTCCTTAGGGGGGCAGTACTTC | CASSYSLGGQYF
TRBJ2-3 | few | . | TRBV5-5 | TGTGCCAGCAGCCCGGGACCGAGCACAGATACGCAGTATTTT | CASSPGPSTDTQYF
TRBJ1-1 | . | TRBD1 | TRBV5-6 | TGTGCCAGCAGCGCAACGACAGGGGGCACTGAAGCTTTCTTT | CASSATTGGTEAFF
TRBJ1-2 | . | TRBD1 | TRBV7-9 | TGTGCCAGCAGCTACGGAACAGGGGACGGCTACACCTTC | CASSYGTGDGYTF
TRBJ2-3 | . | TRBD2 | TRBV5-5 | TGTGCCAGCAGCCTCCAGGGAGGGGCAAACACAGATACGCAGTATTTT | CASSLQGGANTDTQYF
TRBJ2-7 | few | TRBD1 | TRBV7-6 | TGTGCCAGCAGCTTAGGCCCCGGGACAGGGAGCTCCTACGAGCAGTACTTC | CASSLGPGTGSSYEQYF
TRBJ1-6 | . | . | TRBV12-3/TRBV12-4 | TGTGCCAGCAGTTACTCCGGCCCAAATTCACCCCTCCACTTT | CASSYSGPNSPLHF
TRBJ2-1 | . | . | TRBV7-2 | TGTGCCAGCAACACAAGCCAGGGGAATGAGCAGTTCTTC | CASNTSQGNEQFF
TRBJ2-2 | . | TRBD1 | TRBV10-3 | TGTGCCATCAGTGTTCGAGGACAGGGCACCGGGGAGCTGTTTTTT | CAISVRGQGTGELFF
TRBJ2-1 | . | . | TRBV11-2 | TGTGCCAGCAGCTTAAACCTTGGGGCCTACAATGAGCAGTTCTTC | CASSLNLGAYNEQFF
TRBJ2-5 | . | TRBD2 | TRBV12-3/TRBV12-4 | TGTGCCAGCACCAACCCCGGGACTAGCGGGGGGGGCCAATGGACCCAGTACTTC | CASTNPGTSGGGQWTQYF
TRBJ1-1 | few | . | TRBV19 | TGTGCCAGTACAATAAACTACAGGAATGAAGCTTTCTTT | CASTINYRNEAFF
TRBJ2-2 | . | TRBD2 | TRBV4-2 | TGTGCCAGCAGCCAAGTCCCAGCGGGGGGAACCGGGGAGCTGTTTTTT | CASSQVPAGGTGELFF
TRBJ2-7 | medium-sized | . | TRBV29-1 | TGCAGCGTTGAGCGGGGAAGCTCCTACGAGCAGTACTTC | CSVERGSSYEQYF
TRBJ2-7 | few | . | TRBV6-2/TRBV6-3 | TGTGCCAGCAGTTACTCGACTGGCCCCGGCCAGATGAGTTTCCAATACGAGCAGTACTTC | CASSYSTGPGQMSFQYEQYF
TRBJ2-7 | medium-sized | . | TRBV19 | TGTGCCAGTAGTAACAGGGAAATGGGGCAGTACTTC | CASSNREMGQYF
TRBJ2-2 | . | TRBD1 | TRBV7-9 | TGTGCCAGCAGCTGGACAGGGGCAGGCGGGGAGCTGTTTTTT | CASSWTGAGGELFF
TRBJ2-1 | few | TRBD1 | TRBV6-4 | TGTGCCAGCAGTGACTCTACGTCAGGGGGCGCTGGGGAGCAGTTCTTC | CASSDSTSGGAGEQFF
TRBJ2-2 | once | . | TRBV7-2 | TGTGCCAGCAGCTTATCGGCCGGCGGGGAGCTGTTTTTT | CASSLSAGGELFF
TRBJ2-3 | . | TRBD2 | TRBV7-6 | TGTGCCAGCAGCTTTAGCGGGACCACAGATACGCAGTATTTT | CASSFSGTTDTQYF
TRBJ1-3 | once | . | TRBV6-5 | TGTGCCAGCATCGGCCGGCAGATGATCTCTGGAAACACCATATATTTT | CASIGRQMISGNTIYF
TRBJ2-3 | . | TRBD2 | TRBV6-1 | TGTGCCAGCAGTGAACACGCGGGGGGCACAGATACGCAGTATTTT | CASSEHAGGTDTQYF
TRBJ2-7 | once | TRBD1 | TRBV4-3 | TGCGCCAGCAGCTTACACAGGGGCTCCTACGAGCAGTACTTC | CASSLHRGSYEQYF
TRBJ1-4 | . | TRBD1 | TRBV5-4 | TGTGCCAGCAGCCGGGGGGGGACAGAGAATGAAAAACTGTTTTTT | CASSRGGTENEKLFF
TRBJ2-7 | . | TRBD2 | TRBV19 | TGTGCCAGTACCTCACGGCGGGGGGGCTACGAGCAGTACTTC | CASTSRRGGYEQYF
TRBJ2-7 | few | . | TRBV5-6 | TGTGCCAGCAGCCCCCCCGGGTTGGGGGCAGGAGAGCAGTACTTC | CASSPPGLGAGEQYF
TRBJ1-2 | . | . | TRBV6-2/TRBV6-3 | TGTGCCAGCAGCTGGACAGCGTATGGCTACACCTTC | CASSWTAYGYTF
TRBJ1-1 | . | . | TRBV6-5 | TGTGCCAGCAGTTACTCGAGTCAGGGCTATAGTAGTGCTTTCTTT | CASSYSSQGYSSAFF
TRBJ1-1 | medium-sized | . | TRBV29-1 | TGCAGCGTTGTCGGTCAGGGGACACTGAACACTGAAGCTTTCTTT | CSVVGQGTLNTEAFF
TRBJ2-7 | once | TRBD2 | TRBV15 | TGTGCCACCAGCAGGGACCCGATAGCGGGGACGTACGAGCAGTACTTC | CATSRDPIAGTYEQYF
TRBJ1-5 | . | TRBD1 | TRBV18 | TGTGCCAGCTCATGGACAGGGGGTAATCAGCCCCAGCATTTT | CASSWTGGNQPQHF
TRBJ2-3 | medium-sized | TRBD2 | TRBV19 | TGTGCCAGTACCAAACTAGCGGGGGGAACTAATACGCAGTATTTT | CASTKLAGGTNTQYF
TRBJ2-7 | large | . | TRBV19 | TGTGCCAGTAGTTTCGATCTCGAGCAGTACTTC | CASSFDLEQYF
TRBJ1-4 | few | TRBD1 | TRBV5-6 | TGTGCCAGCAGCTCCTGGACAGGGTGGGATGAAACACTGTTTTTT | CASSSWTGWDETLFF
TRBJ1-1 | . | . | TRBV29-1 | TGCAGCGTTGGGGGCCAGGGGCGAAAAACTTTCTTT | CSVGGQGRKTFF
TRBJ1-5 | . | TRBD1 | TRBV4-3 | TGCGCCAGCAGCCAAGGCTCGGGACAGGGCTATCAGCCCCAGCATTTT | CASSQGSGQGYQPQHF
TRBJ2-7 | . | TRBD1 | TRBV5-6 | TGTGCCAGCAGCGGGACAGGGGGAGCCTACGAGCAGTACTTC | CASSGTGGAYEQYF
TRBJ2-3 | medium-sized | . | TRBV11-1 | TGTGCCAGCAGCCCCTATGCCAGCACAGATACGCAGTATTTT | CASSPYASTDTQYF
TRBJ2-1 | . | . | TRBV7-6 | TGTGCCAGCAGCTTAGGATGGCTGGGCAATGAGCAGTTCTTC | CASSLGWLGNEQFF
TRBJ1-4 | . | TRBD1 | TRBV11-1 | TGTGCCAGCAGCTTAGGCAGGGGGCATGAAAAACTGTTTTTT | CASSLGRGHEKLFF